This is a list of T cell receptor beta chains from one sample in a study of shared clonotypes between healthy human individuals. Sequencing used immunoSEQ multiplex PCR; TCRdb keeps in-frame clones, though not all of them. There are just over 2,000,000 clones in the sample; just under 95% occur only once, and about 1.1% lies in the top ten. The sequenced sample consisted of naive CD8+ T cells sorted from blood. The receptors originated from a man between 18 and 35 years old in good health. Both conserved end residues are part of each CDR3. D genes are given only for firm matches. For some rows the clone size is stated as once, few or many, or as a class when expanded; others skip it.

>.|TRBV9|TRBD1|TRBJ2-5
TGTGCCAGCAGCGTCGGACAGGGGTACCAAGAGACCCAGTACTTC
CASSVGQGYQETQYF
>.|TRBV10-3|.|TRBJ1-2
TGTGCCATAACCGAGGAAACTTCTAACTATGGCTACACCTTC
CAITEETSNYGYTF
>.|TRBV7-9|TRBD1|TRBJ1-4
TGTGCCAGCAGCTTTTCCGGGACAGGGGATGAAAAACTGTTTTTT
CASSFSGTGDEKLFF
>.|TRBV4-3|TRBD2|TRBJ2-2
TGCGCCAGCAGCCAAGAGCTAGGACTAGCGGAGAGAGGGACCGGGGAGCTGTTTTTT
CASSQELGLAERGTGELFF
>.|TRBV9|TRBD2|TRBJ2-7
TGTGCCAGCAGCGTAGGAGGTCTAGCGGTCGACGAGCAGTACTTC
CASSVGGLAVDEQYF
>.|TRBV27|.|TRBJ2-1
TGTGCCAGCAGTTTCGGTCTTGAGCAGTTCTTC
CASSFGLEQFF
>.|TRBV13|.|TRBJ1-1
TGTGCCAGCAGTGGCAGGGTAGCTGAAGCTTTCTTT
CASSGRVAEAFF
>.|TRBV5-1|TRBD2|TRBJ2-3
TGCGCCAGCAGCCTGCGGGAGAGGCAAGATACGCAGTATTTT
CASSLRERQDTQYF
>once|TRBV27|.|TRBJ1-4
TGTGCCAGCAGTCCTACGGGAGGAGGGAATGAAAAACTGTTTTTT
CASSPTGGGNEKLFF
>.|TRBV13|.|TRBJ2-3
TGTGCCAGCACCATAGGGGGGGATACGCAGTATTTT
CASTIGGDTQYF
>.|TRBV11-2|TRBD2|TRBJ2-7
TGTGCCAGCAGCCAAGGACTAGCTGGGTACGAGCAGTACTTC
CASSQGLAGYEQYF
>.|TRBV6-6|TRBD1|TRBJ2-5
TGTGCCAGCAGTCGACAGGGGGCTTGGGAGACCCAGTACTTC
CASSRQGAWETQYF
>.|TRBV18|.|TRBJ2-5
TGTGCCAGCTCACCAGAGAACCAAGAGACCCAGTACTTC
CASSPENQETQYF
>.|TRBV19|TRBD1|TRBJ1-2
TGTGCCAGTTTGGACAGGGGCAACTATGGCTACACCTTC
CASLDRGNYGYTF
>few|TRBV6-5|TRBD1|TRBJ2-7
TGTGCCAGCAGTTACGGGACAGGGGGATACGAGCAGTACTTC
CASSYGTGGYEQYF
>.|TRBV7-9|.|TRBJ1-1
TGTGCCAGCAGCTCCTATCAAGTCCTGGCTGAAGCTTTCTTT
CASSSYQVLAEAFF
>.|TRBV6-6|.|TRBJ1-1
TGTGCCAGCAATCACAGAACAGGAAATGCTGAAGCTTTCTTT
CASNHRTGNAEAFF
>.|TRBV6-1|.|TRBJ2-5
TGTGCCAGCAGTGAAGAAACTATTCAAGAGACCCAGTACTTC
CASSEETIQETQYF
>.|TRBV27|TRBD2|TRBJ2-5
TGTGCCAGCGCCCTGGCCAGCGGGAGTTTAGGGGCCCAGTACTTC
CASALASGSLGAQYF
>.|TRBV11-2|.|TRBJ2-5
TGTGCCAGCAGCTTAGGTGGGGCTGTTCAGGAGACCCAGTACTTC
CASSLGGAVQETQYF
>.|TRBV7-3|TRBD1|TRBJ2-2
TGTGCCAGCAGCTCCTCAGGGGGCCTCCTTCCCGGGGAGCTGTTTTTT
CASSSSGGLLPGELFF
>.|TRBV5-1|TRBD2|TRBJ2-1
TGCGCCAGCAGATTCGGACTAGCGGAACCTTACAATGAGCAGTTCTTC
CASRFGLAEPYNEQFF
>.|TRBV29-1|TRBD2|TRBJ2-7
TGCAGCGTTCTACGGGAGGCACCCTACGAGCAGTACTTC
CSVLREAPYEQYF
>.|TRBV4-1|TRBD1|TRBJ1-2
TGCGCCAGTCAAATAAAAACAGGGGCGAACTATGGCTACACCTTC
CASQIKTGANYGYTF
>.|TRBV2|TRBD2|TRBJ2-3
TGTGCCAGCAGTATCCTAGCGGGGGGCACAGATACGCAGTATTTT
CASSILAGGTDTQYF
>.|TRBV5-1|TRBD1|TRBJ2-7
TGCGCCAGCAGCTTTCGGACAGGGGCCTACGAGCAGTACTTC
CASSFRTGAYEQYF
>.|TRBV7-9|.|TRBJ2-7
TGTGCCAGCACCCCAGCCTGGGACGAGCAGTACTTC
CASTPAWDEQYF